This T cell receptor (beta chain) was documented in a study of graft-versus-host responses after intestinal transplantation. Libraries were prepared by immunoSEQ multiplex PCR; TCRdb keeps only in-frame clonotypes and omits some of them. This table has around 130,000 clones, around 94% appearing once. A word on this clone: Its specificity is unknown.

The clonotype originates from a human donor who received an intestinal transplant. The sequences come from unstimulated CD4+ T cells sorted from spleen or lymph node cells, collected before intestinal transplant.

CDR3 sequence: CASSLESGTQYF. As DNA, the CDR3 is TGTGCCAGCAGCTTAGAATCTGGGACCCAGTACTTC. V and J are TRBV7-7 and TRBJ2-5; D is unresolved. The CDR3 has 12 residues. The germline CDR1 and CDR2 sequences are SSHAT and FNYEAQ (reference sequence). V was pared by 1 base and J by 7 bases, with 7 bases between.